The rows below give T cell receptor beta chains drawn from one sample of a study of radiation and T cells in renal cell carcinoma. Assay used: immunoSEQ multiplex PCR; TCRdb lists only in-frame clones, some missing. The sample includes 50,000 to 65,000 clones, 70% to 80% seen only once; the top ten take about 6.8%. This material consisted of blood, taken from a patient whose treatment included radiotherapy and nephrectomy. These receptors all stem from a man aged 55 to 70 with renal cell carcinoma. Each CDR3 is given with its conserved first and last residue. Each record gives: CDR3 DNA, CDR3 protein, D gene, clone size, V gene, J gene. The D gene is left open where the match is weak. Not every row has a clone size; where given, it reads once, few, many or a size class.

TGTGCCAGCAGCGTAGGAGGGGATCGCACTGAAGCTTTCTTT,CASSVGGDRTEAFF,-,once,TRBV9,TRBJ1-1
TGTGCCAGCAGCTTAGAGGAGCGGGTCGGGGAGACCCAGTACTTC,CASSLEERVGETQYF,-,few,TRBV11-3,TRBJ2-5
TGTGCCAGTAGTATCCAGGTATATAGCAATCAGCCCCAGCATTTT,CASSIQVYSNQPQHF,-,-,TRBV19,TRBJ1-5
TGTGCCAGTAGTATTCGGACTAGCGGCTACAATGAGCAGTTCTTC,CASSIRTSGYNEQFF,TRBD2,-,TRBV19,TRBJ2-1
TGCGCCAGCAGCCAAGAATCAGGATACGAGCAGTACTTC,CASSQESGYEQYF,-,-,TRBV4-3,TRBJ2-7
TGTGCCAGCAGCCTGGGACAGGGGGCGCCGGGACTTTTT,CASSLGQGAPGLF,TRBD1,-,TRBV7-9,TRBJ1-1
TGCAGTGCTAGCTCTGAAGCTTTCTTT,CSASSEAFF,-,once,TRBV20-1,TRBJ1-1
TGTGCCAGCAGCTTAGGGAGGGTACCCAATCAGCCCCAGCATTTT,CASSLGRVPNQPQHF,-,-,TRBV13,TRBJ1-5
TGTGCCAGCAGTCCCCACAATCGAAGGGAGGAGCTGTTTTTT,CASSPHNRREELFF,-,-,TRBV6-5,TRBJ2-2
TGTGCCAGCAGTTCGACCGGGGAGCTGTTTTTT,CASSSTGELFF,-,few,TRBV6-5,TRBJ2-2
TGCGCCAGCAGTAGACAGGGGAGCACTGAAGCTTTCTTT,CASSRQGSTEAFF,TRBD1,-,TRBV4-3,TRBJ1-1
TGTGCCAGTAGTCCAAGTTCCTTAGGCACTGAAGCTTTCTTT,CASSPSSLGTEAFF,-,few,TRBV19,TRBJ1-1
TGTGCCAGCAGCCCCCGGGACAGGGACTATGGCTACACCTTC,CASSPRDRDYGYTF,TRBD1,-,TRBV5-4,TRBJ1-2
TGTGCCAGCAGCTTTGGGGGTCCCCAGTACTTC,CASSFGGPQYF,-,-,TRBV5-6,TRBJ2-5
TGCGCCAGCAGCCAAGACAGGGTGGGTTCGGACGAGCAGTACTTC,CASSQDRVGSDEQYF,-,-,TRBV4-3,TRBJ2-7
TGCGCCAGCAGCTTGGGGACACTCCAAGAGACCCAGTACTTC,CASSLGTLQETQYF,-,-,TRBV5-1,TRBJ2-5
TGTGCCAGCAGTTTAGCTGCGGGACTGGGGGAGCTGTTTTTT,CASSLAAGLGELFF,-,-,TRBV27,TRBJ2-2
TGTGCCAGCAGTGGCGGCAGGGCACAAGAGACCCAGTACTTC,CASSGGRAQETQYF,-,-,TRBV2,TRBJ2-5
TGTGCCAGCAGCGTAAGGGATGCCAACACTGAAGCTTTCTTT,CASSVRDANTEAFF,-,few,TRBV9,TRBJ1-1
TGTGCCAGCAGATCAGACATGAACACCGGGGAGCTGTTTTTT,CASRSDMNTGELFF,-,-,TRBV6-4,TRBJ2-2
TGTGCCAGCTCGCCTAGCACAGATACGCAGTATTTT,CASSPSTDTQYF,-,-,TRBV18,TRBJ2-3
TGTGCCAGCAGCTACTCCGGGACCCTACCGGGGACCCAGTACTTC,CASSYSGTLPGTQYF,-,-,TRBV5-4,TRBJ2-5
TGTGCCAGCAGCATCTCGGACAGCTTTGCCGGAAATGAGCAGTTCTTC,CASSISDSFAGNEQFF,-,-,TRBV7-6,TRBJ2-1
TGTGCCAGCAGTTACTCAGGCAGGGGGCAAGGAGATACGCAGTATTTT,CASSYSGRGQGDTQYF,TRBD1,-,TRBV6-5,TRBJ2-3
TGTGCCAGCAGCTTAGCCCCCACGGACAATGAGCAGTTCTTC,CASSLAPTDNEQFF,-,-,TRBV7-8,TRBJ2-1
TGTGCCAGCAGCACCGGACAGCGGGAGGGCCTAACCGGGGAGCTGTTTTTT,CASSTGQREGLTGELFF,TRBD2,once,TRBV5-4,TRBJ2-2
TGCGCCAGCAGCTTGAGGGCTGGGGCCAACGTCCTGACTTTC,CASSLRAGANVLTF,-,-,TRBV5-1,TRBJ2-6
TGTGCCAGTACATTGGACAGGATCTACACCGGGGAGCTGTTTTTT,CASTLDRIYTGELFF,TRBD1,-,TRBV19,TRBJ2-2
TGTGCCAGCAGTCCTCTGACAGGGGGCAAAGGAGATACGCAGTATTTT,CASSPLTGGKGDTQYF,TRBD1,-,TRBV5-6,TRBJ2-3
TGTGCCAGCAGCGTAGCCTCGTCCTTAGCTAACTATGGCTACACCTTC,CASSVASSLANYGYTF,-,-,TRBV9,TRBJ1-2
TGTGCCAGCAGCTCCGGGACAAGCACAGATACGCAGTATTTT,CASSSGTSTDTQYF,-,-,TRBV5-6,TRBJ2-3
TGTGCCAGCAAAATCGGACAGGGGGCCTACGAGCAGTACTTC,CASKIGQGAYEQYF,TRBD1,-,TRBV6-5,TRBJ2-7
TGTGCCAGCAGCCTAACCAGGGGGGATCAGCCCCAGCATTTT,CASSLTRGDQPQHF,TRBD1,-,TRBV11-2,TRBJ1-5
TGTGCCAGTAGTATAGATACGGGACGGACCTACGAGCAGTACTTC,CASSIDTGRTYEQYF,-,-,TRBV19,TRBJ2-7
TGCGCCAGCAGCTCCCCTAGCGGGGGTAATGAGCAGTTCTTC,CASSSPSGGNEQFF,TRBD2,-,TRBV5-1,TRBJ2-1
TGTGCCAGTAGTATAAGAGGGGCCGAGAACACTGAAGCTTTCTTT,CASSIRGAENTEAFF,-,-,TRBV19,TRBJ1-1
TGTGCCAGCAGTTTCCGTATAGGACAGGGGAGCAATCAGCCCCAGCATTTT,CASSFRIGQGSNQPQHF,TRBD1,once,TRBV27,TRBJ1-5
TGTGCCTGGAACCCTCTACGGGGGCCTAGCACAGATACGCAGTATTTT,CAWNPLRGPSTDTQYF,-,-,TRBV30,TRBJ2-3
TGTGCCAGCTCACCTTCGGGACTAGCGGGGGTTGAGACCCAGTACTTC,CASSPSGLAGVETQYF,TRBD2,few,TRBV18,TRBJ2-5
TGTGCCAGCAACAGACTAGCTCAAGAGCAGTACTTC,CASNRLAQEQYF,TRBD2,-,TRBV6-5,TRBJ2-7
TGCGCCAGCAGCTGGAATCCGGGACAAGAACCCGGGGGGTATTTT,CASSWNPGQEPGGYF,-,few,TRBV5-1,TRBJ2-3